Listed below are T cell receptor beta chains from one sample, sequenced in a study of cytomegalovirus exposure and HLA in healthy donors. This table comes from immunoSEQ multiplex PCR, and its TCRdb copy is limited to in-frame clones, with some not included. The sample records some 200,000 clones, 80% to 85% being singletons. Sequencing input: PBMCs. The receptors derive from a woman between 18 and 29 years old in good health and CMV-seronegative. CDR3s include the opening cysteine and the closing phenylalanine or tryptophan. D genes are given only for firm matches. Clone sizes are given selectively: once, few, many, or a class where the clone is expanded.

abundance	d_gene	v_gene	j_gene	CDR3nt	CDR3aa
NA	NA	TRBV25-1	TRBJ1-1	TGTGCCAGCAGTGAATACGACAGATCCAACACTGAAGCTTTCTTT	CASSEYDRSNTEAFF
NA	TRBD2	TRBV5-1	TRBJ2-3	TGCACCAGCAGCCAAAGACCGGGACTAGCGGGAGGGCCGACAGATACGCAGTATTTT	CTSSQRPGLAGGPTDTQYF
NA	TRBD1	TRBV28	TRBJ2-7	TGTGCCAGCAGTTCTCGGGACAGGGGGTTATACGAGCAGTACTTC	CASSSRDRGLYEQYF
NA	TRBD1	TRBV7-2	TRBJ2-1	TGTGCCAGCAGCATGCCGGGACAGGGTCGTGAGCAGTTCTTC	CASSMPGQGREQFF
NA	NA	TRBV6-1	TRBJ2-2	TGTGCCAGCAGTGAAGGAAAGGGAGTGAACACCGGGGAGCTGTTTTTT	CASSEGKGVNTGELFF
NA	TRBD1	TRBV11-2	TRBJ1-2	TGTGCCAGCAGCTTTAGGGACAGGGGGGAACCGAACTATGGCTACACCTTC	CASSFRDRGEPNYGYTF
NA	NA	TRBV30	TRBJ1-1	TGTGCCTGGAGTGGACAGAATCCTGAAGCTTTCTTT	CAWSGQNPEAFF
NA	TRBD1	TRBV7-2	TRBJ1-2	TGTGCCAGCAGCTTCTCCGGGACAGGGACCAATAACTATGGCTACACCTTC	CASSFSGTGTNNYGYTF
NA	TRBD2	TRBV6-4	TRBJ2-2	TGTGCCAGCAGTGTGGAGGGAGGGCCCGGGACCGGGGAGCTGTTTTTT	CASSVEGGPGTGELFF
NA	NA	TRBV5-6	TRBJ2-7	TGTGCCAGCAGCTTGGTAGGAGATTACGAGCAGTACTTC	CASSLVGDYEQYF
NA	NA	TRBV4-3	TRBJ2-5	TGCGCCAGCAGTCGGCGAATAGGGGGGGAAGAGACCCAGTACTTC	CASSRRIGGEETQYF
once	TRBD2	TRBV7-9	TRBJ2-1	TGTGCCAGCAGCGCCGTGGGACTAGCGGTAAACAATGAGCAGTTCTTC	CASSAVGLAVNNEQFF
NA	TRBD2	TRBV6-5	TRBJ2-1	TGTGCCAGCAGGTCCGGGACTAGCCCCTACAATGAGCAGTTCTTC	CASRSGTSPYNEQFF